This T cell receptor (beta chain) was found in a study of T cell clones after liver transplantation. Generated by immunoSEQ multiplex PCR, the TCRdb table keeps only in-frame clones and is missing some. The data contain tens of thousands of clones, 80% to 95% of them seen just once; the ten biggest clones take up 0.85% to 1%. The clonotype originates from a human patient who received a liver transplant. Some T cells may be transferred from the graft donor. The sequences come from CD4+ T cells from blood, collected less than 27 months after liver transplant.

CDR3 sequence (DNA): TGTGCCAGCAGCGCGGGGACTAGCGGGGAGACCCAGTACTTC. Translated, it gives CASSAGTSGETQYF. V gene TRBV7-6 combines with J gene TRBJ2-5, with 12 bases lining up with TRBD2. Trimming at V came to 5 bases and at J to 5 bases, leaving 3 bases not matched to a gene. CDR3 length: 14 amino acids. CDR1 and CDR2 from the germline V gene are SGHVS and FNYEAQ.